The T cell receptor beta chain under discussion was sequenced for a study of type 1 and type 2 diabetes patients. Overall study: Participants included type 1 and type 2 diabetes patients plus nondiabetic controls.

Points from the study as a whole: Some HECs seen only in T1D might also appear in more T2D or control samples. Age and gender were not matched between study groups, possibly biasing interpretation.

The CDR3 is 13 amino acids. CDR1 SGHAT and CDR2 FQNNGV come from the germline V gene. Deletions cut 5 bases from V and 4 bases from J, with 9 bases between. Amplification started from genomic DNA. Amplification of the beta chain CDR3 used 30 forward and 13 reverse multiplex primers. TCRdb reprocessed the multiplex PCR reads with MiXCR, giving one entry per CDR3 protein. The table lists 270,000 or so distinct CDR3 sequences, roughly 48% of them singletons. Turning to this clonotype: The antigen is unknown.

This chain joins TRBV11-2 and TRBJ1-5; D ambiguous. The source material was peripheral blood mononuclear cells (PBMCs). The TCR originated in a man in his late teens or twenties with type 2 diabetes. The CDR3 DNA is TGTGCCAGCAGCGCGGACGGAAATCAGCCCCAGCATTTT. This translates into CASSADGNQPQHF.